This T cell receptor beta chain appears in the sequencing data of a study of T cell responses to AZD1222 COVID-19 vaccine. A note on this clone: Its antigen is still unknown.

General study findings and limits: Just a handful of AZD1222 recipients tested seropositive at baseline.

Assay: immunoSEQ multiplex PCR; the TCRdb copy retains only in-frame clones and omits some. The table has some 200,000 clones, more than 75% seen once; the top ten hold 20% to 30%. This CDR3 spans 16 amino acids. CDR1 and CDR2 from the germline V gene are KGHDR and SFDVKD. V dropped 1 base and J dropped 3 bases, with 11 bases sitting between them. The source material was peripheral blood, sampled 28 days after the second AZD1222 dose. This sequence was found in an adult who received the AZD1222 COVID-19 vaccine. The chain combines TRBV24-1 with TRBJ2-2; tentatively, D is TRBD1 (6 bases). The CDR3 bases are TGTGCCACCAGTGATTTCAGGGGTTGGGACACCGGGGAGCTGTTTTTT. Its translation: CATSDFRGWDTGELFF.